Below, 17 T cell receptor beta chains from the same sample are listed, as sequenced in a study of T cell responses to AZD1222 COVID-19 vaccine. TCRdb's copy holds only in-frame clones and misses some; the assay was immunoSEQ multiplex PCR. The repertoire holds 60,000 to 100,000 clones, with approximately 86% as singletons. This sample comprised peripheral blood, obtained on day 0 of AZD1222 vaccination. These receptors all stem from an adult in good health.

The V and J genes are TRBV29-1 and TRBJ2-3, with TRBD2 matching over 7 bases. This CDR3 contains 15 residues. Germline loops: CDR1 SQVTM, CDR2 ANQGSEA. V lost 6 bases and J lost 1; bases outside the gene matches: 10. The CDR3 loop reads CSVSSSGYGTDTQYF. The CDR3 DNA follows: TGCAGCGTATCATCTAGCGGTTATGGCACAGATACGCAGTATTTT.

The chain combines TRBV19 with TRBJ2-3, with 10 bases lining up with TRBD2. Germline V gives CDR1 LNHDA, CDR2 SQIVND (reference sequence). The junction had 4 bases not matched to a gene; V was cut back by 8 bases and J by 5 bases. CDR3 length: 13 residues. In DNA, the CDR3 is TGTGCCAGTTCCAGCGGGAGGGTAGATACGCAGTATTTT. Translated, it gives CASSSGRVDTQYF. The full variable domain, in which reference TRBV19 and TRBJ2-3 provide the parts outside the CDR3, is DGGITQSPKYLFRKEGQNVTLSCEQNLNHDAMYWYRQDPGQGLRLIYYSQIVNDFQKGDIAEGYSVSREKKESFPLTVTSAQKNPTAFYLCASSSGRVDTQYFGPGTRLTVL.

The chain carries TRBV28 and TRBJ2-3, with 9 bases lining up with TRBD2. Germline CDR1 MDHEN, CDR2 SYDVKM. With V trimmed by 7 bases and J by 6 bases, 14 bases remained unmatched. The CDR3 is 16 amino acids. CDR3 residues: CASTSSGLAGMDTQYF. CDR3 sequence (DNA): TGTGCCAGCACCTCCTCGGGGCTAGCGGGAATGGATACGCAGTATTTT.

This clone came up once. J is TRBJ2-7 and V is TRBV18, with TRBD2 as a possible D gene (6 bases). V was pared by 3 bases and J by 7 bases, with 13 bases between. CDR3 length: 13 amino acids. Germline lookup yields CDR1 KGHSH and CDR2 LQKENI. CDR3 sequence (DNA): TGTGCCAGCTCACCCGGGACTCGAAGGGAGCAGTACTTC. It is translated as CASSPGTRREQYF.

This clone showed up just once. V is TRBV4-1 and J is TRBJ2-4, with 7 bases lining up with TRBD1. V shed 5 bases and J 4 bases; nucleotides not matched to a gene: 8. Germline CDR1 is MGHRA and CDR2 is YSYEKL. The CDR3 contains 15 residues. The CDR3 reads CASSSQQGLKNIQYF. In DNA, the CDR3 is TGCGCCAGCAGCTCTCAACAGGGGCTAAAAAACATTCAGTACTTC.

This chain uses TRBV6-5 with TRBJ2-2; no firm D call. The CDR3 is made up of 13 amino acids. Germline CDR1 MNHEY, CDR2 SVGAGI. The germline V and J ends were trimmed by 6 bases and 0 bases, with 5 bases remaining between them. CDR3 sequence: CASRIANTGELFF. The DNA for the CDR3 is TGTGCCAGCAGAATAGCGAACACCGGGGAGCTGTTTTTT.

The genes are TRBV5-1 and TRBJ2-7; TRBD1 might be the D (5 bases). This CDR3 is built from 15 residues. The germline V gene has CDR1 SGHRS and CDR2 YFSETQ. Trimming cost V 0 bases and J 3 bases, with 13 bases left between them. CDR3 DNA: TGCGCCAGCAGCTTGGGAACAGGACCTGGCTACGAGCAGTACTTC. This encodes CASSLGTGPGYEQYF.

This clone turned up a few times. The chain recombines TRBV4-1 with TRBJ2-7, with a weak D call TRBD1 (6 bases). V shed 0 bases and J shed 1 base, with 13 bases lying between them. Germline V gene data show CDR1 as MGHRA and CDR2 as YSYEKL. CDR3 length: 16 residues. CDR3 bases: TGCGCCAGCAGCCAAGAAACAGGGAGAGATTCCTACGAGCAGTACTTC. This sequence encodes CASSQETGRDSYEQYF.

V gene TRBV30 combines with J gene TRBJ2-2; D may match TRBD1 or TRBD2 (6 bases each). CDR3 length equals 11 residues. CDR1 and CDR2 from the germline V gene are GTSNPN and SVGIG (reference sequence). The V and J ends lost 5 bases and 7 bases respectively, with 8 bases between them. CDR3 amino acids: CAWRGRGELFF. Here the CDR3 DNA reads TGTGCCTGGCGGGGGCGCGGGGAGCTGTTTTTT.

This clone has more than one count but fewer than ten. This chain links TRBV7-3 with TRBJ2-5; tentative D call: TRBD2 (6 bases). V gave up 2 bases and J gave up 4 bases, with 8 bases separating them. CDR3 length: 13 amino acids. The V gene's germline CDR1 is SGHTA and CDR2 FQGTGA. The CDR3, as DNA: TGTGCCAGCAGCTTAGGAGCGGGAGAGACCCAGTACTTC. This encodes CASSLGAGETQYF. Complete variable domain (other parts from reference TRBV7-3 and TRBJ2-5): GAGVSQTPSNKVTEKGKYVELRCDPISGHTALYWYRQSLGQGPEFLIYFQGTGAADDSGLPNDRFFAVRPEGSVSTLKIQRTERGDSAVYLCASSLGAGETQYFGPGTRLLVL.

The chain carries TRBV6-5 and TRBJ2-5, with 7 bases fitting TRBD1. The length of the CDR3 is 14 residues. The junction had 8 bases not matched to a gene; V was cut back by 5 bases and J by 5 bases. Germline-derived CDR1 and CDR2 are MNHEY and SVGAGI. CDR3 in amino acids: CASSPGTDGETQYF. In nucleotides, the CDR3 is TGTGCCAGCAGTCCGGGGACAGACGGGGAGACCCAGTACTTC.

The chain combines TRBV19 with TRBJ1-1; 7 nucleotides match TRBD1. Germline values: CDR1 LNHDA, CDR2 SQIVND (reference sequence). The CDR3 has 14 amino acids. V was clipped by 3 bases and J by 2 bases; unmatched bases: 3. The CDR3 DNA reads as TGTGCCAGTAGTATGGGACAGTTTAACACTGAAGCTTTCTTT. Its protein product is CASSMGQFNTEAFF. The variable domain in full, with the rest retrieved from reference TRBV19 and TRBJ1-1, is DGGITQSPKYLFRKEGQNVTLSCEQNLNHDAMYWYRQDPGQGLRLIYYSQIVNDFQKGDIAEGYSVSREKKESFPLTVTSAQKNPTAFYLCASSMGQFNTEAFFGQGTRLTVV.

The chain combines TRBV12-3 or TRBV12-4 with TRBJ1-1; D is unresolved. With 7 bases removed from V and 5 bases from J, the gap between germline ends came to 14 bases. CDR3 length equals 13 residues. Here the CDR3 DNA reads TGTGCCAGCATGGGGAGGCGGAGAACTGAAGCTTTCTTT. Amino acid sequence: CASMGRRRTEAFF.

The chain is built from TRBV18 and TRBJ1-1; a weak D match, TRBD1 (6 bases). Deletions cut 3 bases from V and 0 bases from J, with 14 bases between. The CDR3 loop spans 16 amino acids. Germline loops: CDR1 KGHSH, CDR2 LQKENI. CDR3 coding DNA: TGTGCCAGCTCACCCCAACAGGGAACAGTGAACACTGAAGCTTTCTTT. Protein sequence: CASSPQQGTVNTEAFF. Full variable domain (missing parts from reference TRBV18 and TRBJ1-1): NAGVMQNPRHLVRRRGQEARLRCSPMKGHSHVYWYRQLPEEGLKFMVYLQKENIIDESGMPKERFSAEFPKEGPSILRIQQVVRGDSAAYFCASSPQQGTVNTEAFFGQGTRLTVV.

V usage is TRBV9 and J usage is TRBJ2-1, with 11 nucleotides matching TRBD1. The V gene's germline CDR1 is SGDLS and CDR2 YYNGEE. The V gene end was trimmed by 0 bases and the J gene end by 8 bases; junction bases not matched to a gene: 7. The CDR3 has 16 amino acids. The CDR3 reads CASSVEGTGGTHEQFF. The CDR3, as DNA: TGTGCCAGCAGCGTAGAGGGGACAGGGGGAACACATGAGCAGTTCTTC.

The chain recombines TRBV15 with TRBJ2-7; 7 bases agree with TRBD2. Germline V CDR1 and CDR2: LNHNV, YYDKDF (reference sequence). V gave up 5 bases and J gave up 5 bases; unmatched junction bases: 9. This CDR3 contains 14 residues. CDR3 DNA sequence: TGTGCCACCAGCCCATTAATGGGGAGGGACGAGCAGTACTTC. Translating it yields CATSPLMGRDEQYF. Complete variable domain (other parts from reference TRBV15 and TRBJ2-7): DAMVIQNPRYQVTQFGKPVTLSCSQTLNHNVMYWYQQKSSQAPKLLFHYYDKDFNNEADTPDNFQSRRPNTSFCFLDIRSPGLGDTAMYLCATSPLMGRDEQYFGPGTRLTVT.

The V gene is TRBV29-1, the J gene TRBJ2-1; 10 bases line up with TRBD2. This CDR3 contains 14 residues. V trimming: 8 bases; J trimming: 7 bases; junction bases outside the gene matches: 11. Germline V gene lookup returns CDR1 SQVTM and CDR2 ANQGSEA. The CDR3 loop is CSLRTSGGVNEQFF. CDR3 nucleotides: TGCAGCCTGAGGACTAGCGGAGGGGTGAATGAGCAGTTCTTC.